These T cell receptor beta chains were read from a single sample in a study of T cells in Graves' hyperthyroidism and ophthalmopathy. TCRdb recomputed calls from the multiplex PCR reads with MiXCR, one row per CDR3 protein. The sample contains about 420,000 distinct CDR3 sequences, less than 20% of which appear only once. Specimen: blood. These receptors were obtained from a young woman with Graves' hyperthyroidism. Both conserved end residues are part of each CDR3. A D gene is named only where the DNA matches it firmly. Size is stated for part of the rows, as once, few or many counts, or as a class when the clone is expanded.

>TRBD2|TRBV7-8|many|TRBJ2-5
TGTGCCAGCAGCGAGAGGGGTAGCGGGGGGCCCCTGCAAGAGACCCAGTACTTC
CASSERGSGGPLQETQYF
>TRBD1|TRBV5-1|many|TRBJ2-3
TGCGCCAGCAGCTTGGTGGACAGGGTGGAAGATACGCAGTATTTT
CASSLVDRVEDTQYF
>.|TRBV10-3|many|TRBJ2-7
TGTGCCATCAGTGATGGGTACGAGCAGTACTTC
CAISDGYEQYF
>TRBD1|TRBV5-1|many|TRBJ2-7
TGCGCCAGCAGCCGGGGACAGGCCGGGGCCTACGAGCAGTACTTC
CASSRGQAGAYEQYF
>TRBD1|TRBV6-2/TRBV6-3|many|TRBJ2-1
TGTGCCAGCAGTTACGGGGGACAGCACGATGAGCAGTTCTTC
CASSYGGQHDEQFF
>TRBD1|TRBV6-2/TRBV6-3|.|TRBJ1-4
TGTGCCAGCAGTTACTCAGACAGGGACGAAAAACTGTTTTTT
CASSYSDRDEKLFF
>.|TRBV11-2|many|TRBJ1-4
TGTGCCAGCAGCTTAGTTCCCGGGCCCCCTAATGAAAAACTGTTTTTT
CASSLVPGPPNEKLFF
>.|TRBV24-1|.|TRBJ2-4
TGTGCCACCAGCCAGGGGCTCAAAGGCATTCAGTACTTC
CATSQGLKGIQYF
>.|TRBV7-9|few|TRBJ1-2
TGTGCCGGCAGCTTGCCGTCAGGAGCCTATGGCTACACCTTC
CAGSLPSGAYGYTF
>TRBD2|TRBV3-1|many|TRBJ2-1
TGTGCCAGCAGCCGGAGCGGGGGGGACAATGAGCAGTTCTTC
CASSRSGGDNEQFF
>TRBD1|TRBV6-5|many|TRBJ2-1
TGTGCCAGCAGTTACTTGGGACAGGGGGCGACTGAGCAGTTCTTC
CASSYLGQGATEQFF
>.|TRBV27|many|TRBJ1-1
TGTGCCAGCAGTTTTACCCGATACACTGAAGCTTTCTTT
CASSFTRYTEAFF
>TRBD1|TRBV10-3|many|TRBJ1-5
TGTGCCACACAGGGACAGAGTAATCAGCCCCAGCATTTT
CATQGQSNQPQHF
>.|TRBV27|.|TRBJ1-1
TGTGACAGCAGTGGGACGGCCAACACTGAAGCTTTCTTT
CDSSGTANTEAFF
>.|TRBV6-1|many|TRBJ2-2
TGTGCCAGCAGATTCTGGAAGGAAAACACCGGGGAGCTGTTTTTT
CASRFWKENTGELFF
>TRBD2|TRBV2|many|TRBJ2-1
TGTGCCAGCAAGGGACTAGCAAATGAGCAGTTCTTC
CASKGLANEQFF
>.|TRBV6-2/TRBV6-3|many|TRBJ2-5
TGTGCCAGCAGTGATTCGGGACTCCCGGGGCAAGAGACCCAGTACTTC
CASSDSGLPGQETQYF
>TRBD1|TRBV3-1|few|TRBJ1-2
TGTGCCAGCAGCCAACTTGGGACAGGGCCGCGGGGCTACACCTTC
CASSQLGTGPRGYTF
>TRBD2|TRBV6-5|few|TRBJ2-5
TGTGCCAGCAGTTACGTGCGGGGGGCCCAAGAGACCCAGTACTTC
CASSYVRGAQETQYF
>.|TRBV2|many|TRBJ2-7
TGTGCCAGCAGGACAGGACCAGGGGTGGTCGACGAGCAGTACTTC
CASRTGPGVVDEQYF
>.|TRBV6-1|many|TRBJ1-1
TGTGCCAGCAGTTTTCCCCTGACCGAGAATACTGAAGCTTTCTTT
CASSFPLTENTEAFF
>TRBD1|TRBV19|.|TRBJ1-5
TGTGCCAGTTCCTGGGACAGGGCCGATCAGCCCCAGCATTTT
CASSWDRADQPQHF
>.|TRBV10-3|many|TRBJ2-7
TGTGCCATCAGTCCCGCCCCCCGGGCCTACGAGCAGTACTTC
CAISPAPRAYEQYF
>.|TRBV20-1|.|TRBJ1-1
TGCAGTGCTAGAGACGCCAGCTACACTGAAGCTTTCTTT
CSARDASYTEAFF